This T cell receptor beta chain was identified during a study of blood T cells in healthy people across ages. V lost 0 bases to trimming and J lost 3 bases; unmatched junction nucleotides: 10. The germline V gene encodes CDR1 SGHRS and CDR2 YFSETQ. The CDR3 loop spans 17 amino acids. PCR was performed a second time for about 6 to 11 cycles using a sample-barcoded 5' primer and a J-beta primer mix. TCRdb recomputed calls from the 5' RACE reads with MiXCR, one row per CDR3 protein. Of 800,000 to 950,000 distinct CDR3 sequences listed, 25% to 30% are singletons. The same data also contributed to another study, on T cells of mothers and their children.

This receptor was taken from a woman between 40 and 55 years old in good health. The V and J genes are TRBV5-1 and TRBJ1-2, with 8 bases lining up with TRBD1. The sequencing sample was made of blood. The CDR3 DNA reads as TGCGCCAGCAGCTTGGGCCCGTCAGGGGGCGTGGACTATGGCTACACCTTC. Amino acid sequence: CASSLGPSGGVDYGYTF.